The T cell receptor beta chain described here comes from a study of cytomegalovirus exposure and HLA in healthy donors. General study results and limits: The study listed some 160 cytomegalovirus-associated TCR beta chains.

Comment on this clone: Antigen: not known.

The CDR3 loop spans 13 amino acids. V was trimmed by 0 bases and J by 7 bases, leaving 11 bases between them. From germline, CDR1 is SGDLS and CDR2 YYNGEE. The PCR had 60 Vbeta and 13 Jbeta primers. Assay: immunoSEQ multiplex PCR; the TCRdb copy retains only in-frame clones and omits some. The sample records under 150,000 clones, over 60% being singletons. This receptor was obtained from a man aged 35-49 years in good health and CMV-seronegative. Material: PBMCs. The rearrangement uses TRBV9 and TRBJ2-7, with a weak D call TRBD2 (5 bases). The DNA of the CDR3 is TGTGCCAGCAGCGTAGTAACCACGGGGGAGCAGTACTTC. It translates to CASSVVTTGEQYF. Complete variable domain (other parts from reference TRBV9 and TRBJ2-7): DSGVTQTPKHLITATGQRVTLRCSPRSGDLSVYWYQQSLDQGLQFLIQYYNGEERAKGNILERFSAQQFPDLHSELNLSSLELGDSALYFCASSVVTTGEQYFGPGTRLTVT.